This TCR beta chain was sequenced for a study of molecular identifiers for immune sequencing clone quantification. Library preparation followed earlier protocols using designated TCR primers. TCRdb redid the calling of the PCR reads with MiXCR, one entry per CDR3 protein. The sample includes over 550,000 distinct CDR3 sequences, approximately 24% seen only once; the top ten take 0.75% to 0.8%. Study-level results: Clones of above 20 RNA copies carried over 99% of effector molecules; in naive cells they carried under 1%. Jurkat TCR RNA spiked in from one cell reportedly remained identifiable amid about a million naive cells.

This clonotype was observed at least ten times. Its antigen is as yet unknown. The CDR3 has 14 amino acids. Trimming stripped 1 base from V and 0 bases from J, with 7 bases between. Naive CD8 T cells were picked out by sorting for CD8+CD4-CCR7+CD45RA+. The sample was naive CD8+ T cells from blood, with Jurkat cell RNA spiked in. Subset reported: FACS-sorted CD8+CD4-CCR7+CD45RA+ naive T cells. The chain recombines TRBV12-3 or TRBV12-4 with TRBJ2-7; D unresolved. The origin of this receptor is a human donor in good health. Some libraries in this study had Jurkat cell RNA spiked in. The CDR3 loop is CASSLGRSSYEQYF. The DNA for the CDR3 is TGTGCCAGCAGTTTAGGTCGGAGCTCCTACGAGCAGTACTTC.